This record looks at one TCR beta chain sequence and its context. This entry is derived from a study of blood T cell repertoires in COVID-19. About the research overall: Sample material is recorded as cDNA or gDNA derived from T cells, B-cell-depleted T cells, or PBMCs.

Sequenced by immunoSEQ multiplex PCR; TCRdb stores in-frame clones only, minus some. Counted here are 20,000 to 30,000 clones, just over 85% occurring once; the ten biggest clones make up roughly 16%. The CDR3 consists of 17 residues. V gave up 4 bases and J gave up 10 bases; unmatched junction bases: 15. CDR1 is LGHDT, CDR2 YNNKEL, per germline (reference sequence). The sequence derives from a man between 65 and 80 years old with acute or convalescent COVID-19. Sequenced input: peripheral blood. The gene calls are TRBV3-1 (or the pseudogene TRBV3-2) and TRBJ2-1; 11 positions agree with TRBD2. CDR3 DNA: TGTGCCAGCAGCCTAGGCCCGACTAGCGGGGCCCTGGGCGAGCAGTTCTTC. Its protein is CASSLGPTSGALGEQFF.